The T cell receptor beta chain described here comes from a study of shared clonotypes between healthy human individuals. The overall study: Per donor, three plates held CD4 naive cells, three held CD4 memory, two held CD8 naive and one held CD8 memory. Study-wide points: Naive CD4 clonotypes overlapped across a handful of donors at roughly 5%.

Using approximately 200 ng DNA, about 29,000 T cell genomes, the sorted-subset replicate PCRs were run. Repertoires were generated with immunoSEQ multiplex PCR, while TCRdb's copy carries only in-frame clones and drops some. Of over 400,000 clones in the sample, about 96% are singletons; the top ten hold 0.05% to 0.07%. The CDR3 consists of 15 residues. Germline V gene sequence: CDR1 SGHTA, CDR2 FQGTGA. Trimming cost V 4 bases and J 0 bases, with 13 bases left between them. Division of CD4+ cells produced a CD45RA+ naive subset and a CD45RA-negative memory subset. A word on this clone: The antigen is undetermined.

The receptor's source is a woman under 40 in good health. The sequencing input was naive CD4+ T cells sorted from blood. Subset denoted: CD45RA+ positively selected. This rearrangement joins TRBV7-3 to TRBJ2-7; possibly TRBD2 for D (5 bases). The CDR3 sequence: CASSSAAGGSYEQYF. The DNA for the CDR3 is TGTGCCAGCAGCTCAGCCGCGGGCGGCTCCTACGAGCAGTACTTC.